The 15 T cell receptor beta chains in this list originate from one sample, sequenced in a study of Tregs in tolerant kidney transplant recipients. The nonmyeloablative bone marrow transplants came from related graft donors, with transient mixed chimerism. Using immunoSEQ multiplex PCR, the repertoire was profiled, and TCRdb retains in-frame clones only, with some absent. The profile shows 20,000 to 25,000 clones, about 84% of them singletons. This specimen was CD8+ T cells from blood (PBMCs), taken 6 months after the transplant. These receptors all stem from a human patient who received a combined kidney and bone marrow transplant. Among the T cells, some may be from the graft donor.

The genes are TRBV4-2 and TRBJ1-1; D perhaps matches TRBD1 (6 bases). V was pared by 11 bases and J by 3 bases, with 16 bases between. The V gene's germline CDR1 is LGHNA and CDR2 YNFKEQ. There are 13 residues in the CDR3. The DNA of the CDR3 is TGTGCCGGAGGGGGAGGGGTAGACACTGAAGCTTTCTTT. Its translation is CAGGGGVDTEAFF.

This sequence joins TRBV5-4 and TRBJ2-2, with 7 bases identical to TRBD1. CDR1 and CDR2 (germline): SGHNT, YYREEE (reference sequence). This CDR3 has 14 residues. Trimming cost V 1 base and J 6 bases; bases outside gene matches: 3. The CDR3 coding sequence is TGTGCCAGCAGCTTGCGAGGACAGGCCGGGGAGCTGTTTTTT. As protein: CASSLRGQAGELFF.

V and J are TRBV4-3 and TRBJ2-4; 10 positions agree with TRBD2. Trimming at V came to 0 bases and at J to 3 bases, leaving 8 bases not matched to a gene. The germline CDR1 and CDR2 sequences are LGHNA and YSLEER. There are 18 residues in the CDR3. The CDR3: CASSQDLGPSGGKNIQYF. The CDR3 DNA reads as TGCGCCAGCAGCCAAGATCTTGGGCCTAGCGGGGGCAAAAACATTCAGTACTTC.

The chain links TRBV5-8 to TRBJ2-3; 8 positions agree with TRBD1. CDR1 and CDR2 from the germline V gene are SGHTS and YDEGEE. The CDR3 length is 15 residues. With 2 bases clipped from V and 0 bases from J, the junction kept 2 bases outside the gene matches. The DNA of the CDR3 is TGTGCCAGCAGCTTCGGACAGGGAAGCACAGATACGCAGTATTTT. Amino acid sequence: CASSFGQGSTDTQYF.

The chain is built from TRBV15 and TRBJ2-7, with 8 bases lining up with TRBD1. The CDR3 spans 14 residues. V trimming: 6 bases; J trimming: 7 bases; junction bases outside the gene matches: 11. The germline V gene encodes CDR1 LNHNV and CDR2 YYDKDF (reference sequence). CDR3 nucleotides: TGTGCCACCAGAAGGACAGGGCCCCTTGGGGAGCAGTACTTC. Protein sequence: CATRRTGPLGEQYF.

The chain recombines TRBV4-2 with TRBJ2-5; the match to TRBD1 covers 10 bases. The CDR3 length is 15 residues. With 5 bases clipped from V and 11 bases from J, the junction kept 14 bases outside the gene matches. In germline, CDR1 is LGHNA, CDR2 YNFKEQ. This CDR3 is CASSLDRGFTWEQYF. Here the CDR3 DNA reads TGTGCCAGCAGCTTGGACAGGGGGTTTACGTGGGAGCAGTACTTC.

The genes are TRBV7-6 and TRBJ1-1; weak D call: TRBD1 (5 bases). Trimming took off 4 bases at V and 11 bases at J, with 14 bases between the two ends. CDR3 size: 12 residues. CDR1 is SGHVS, CDR2 FNYEAQ, per germline. The CDR3: CASSSRPGDAFF. The CDR3, as DNA: TGTGCCAGCAGCTCCCGCCCGGGGGACGCTTTCTTT.

V and J are TRBV7-2 and TRBJ2-1, with TRBD2 matching 8 bases. Germline CDR1 is SGHTA and CDR2 is FQGNSA. Trimming cost V 5 bases and J 2 bases; bases outside gene matches: 14. The CDR3 runs 18 residues. Written as DNA, the CDR3 is TGTGCCAGCAGCCCAGTGGCGGGGGGACCTACGGCCTACAATGAGCAGTTCTTC. Protein: CASSPVAGGPTAYNEQFF. Full variable domain (rest looked up from reference TRBV7-2 and TRBJ2-1): GAGVSQSPSNKVTEKGKDVELRCDPISGHTALYWYRQSLGQGLEFLIYFQGNSAPDKSGLPSDRFSAERTGGSVSTLTIQRTQQEDSAVYLCASSPVAGGPTAYNEQFFGPGTRLTVL.

By frequency in the sample, this clone is medium-sized. The chain is built from TRBV7-3 and TRBJ2-5, with a tentative D call TRBD1 (6 bases). CDR3 length: 15 residues. Trimming removed 5 bases from V and 4 bases from J, with 17 bases in between. CDR1 SGHTA and CDR2 FQGTGA come from the germline V gene. This CDR3 reads CASSRLASGVETQYF. The CDR3 nucleotides read TGTGCCAGCAGCCGCTTGGCGTCAGGGGTAGAGACCCAGTACTTC.

This chain links TRBV7-3 with TRBJ2-2; tentative D call: TRBD1 (6 bases). The CDR3 is made up of 15 amino acids. V dropped 3 bases and J dropped 2 bases, with 10 bases sitting between them. Germline lookup yields CDR1 SGHTA and CDR2 FQGTGA. For the CDR3, the DNA is TGTGCCAGCAGCTTTGGGACAACTAACACCGGGGAGCTGTTTTTT. This codes for CASSFGTTNTGELFF.

This clone was seen once. The rearrangement uses TRBV7-9 and TRBJ2-1; D is undetermined. This CDR3 is 11 amino acids long. Germline assignment: CDR1 SEHNR and CDR2 FQNEAQ (reference sequence). V shed 2 bases and J shed 15 bases, with 11 bases lying between them. CDR3 sequence reads: CASSLQVFPFF. CDR3 coding DNA: TGTGCCAGCAGCTTACAGGTTTTCCCGTTCTTC. Variable domain in full (rest from reference TRBV7-9 and TRBJ2-1): DTGVSQNPRHKITKRGQNVTFRCDPISEHNRLYWYRQTLGQGPEFLTYFQNEAQLEKSRLLSDRFSAERPKGSFSTLEIQRTEQGDSAMYLCASSLQVFPFFGPGTRLTVL.

The chain couples TRBV28 to TRBJ2-7; maybe TRBD1 (5 bases). The CDR3 is 11 amino acids. Trimming left V 5 bases short and J 4 bases short, with 6 bases between. The germline V gene encodes CDR1 MDHEN and CDR2 SYDVKM. The CDR3 nucleotides read TGTGCCAGCAGTCAGGGATACGAGCAGTACTTC. Its protein product is CASSQGYEQYF.

This chain uses TRBV11-2 with TRBJ1-1; D might be TRBD1 (5 bases). Germline V gives CDR1 SGHAT, CDR2 FQNNGV. The CDR3 covers 11 residues. Trimming removed 10 bases from V and 1 base from J, with 7 bases in between. The CDR3 nucleotides read TGTGCCACACAGGCGAACACTGAAGCTTTCTTT. It encodes CATQANTEAFF.

This clone was recorded a few times. The chain couples TRBV28 to TRBJ1-3; 7 bases match TRBD1. Losses at the gene ends were 6 bases for V and 3 bases for J; bases not matched to a gene: 5. CDR1 and CDR2 (germline): MDHEN, SYDVKM. The CDR3 contains 14 residues. The CDR3 region is CASRAGGGGNTIYF. In DNA, the CDR3 is TGTGCCAGCAGGGCAGGGGGTGGTGGAAACACCATATATTTT.

This clone has only a few counts. This chain joins TRBV6-1 and TRBJ2-5, with a tentative D call TRBD2 (6 bases). Germline CDR1 MNHNS, CDR2 SASEGT. V lost 1 base and J 4 bases, leaving 13 bases between the germline ends. This CDR3 comprises 15 residues. The CDR3 protein is CASSEGWNGGETQYF. The CDR3 region has the DNA TGTGCCAGCAGTGAAGGTTGGAACGGGGGAGAGACCCAGTACTTC.